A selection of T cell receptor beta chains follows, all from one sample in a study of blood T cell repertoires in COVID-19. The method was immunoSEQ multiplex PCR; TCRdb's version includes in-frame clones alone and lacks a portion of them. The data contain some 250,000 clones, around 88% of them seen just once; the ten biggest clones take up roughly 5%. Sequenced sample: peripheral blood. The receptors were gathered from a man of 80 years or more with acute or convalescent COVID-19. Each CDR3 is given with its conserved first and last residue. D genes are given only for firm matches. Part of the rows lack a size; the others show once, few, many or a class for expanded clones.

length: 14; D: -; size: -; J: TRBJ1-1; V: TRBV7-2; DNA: TGTGCCAGCAGCAAAAAGACACAGAACACTGAAGCTTTCTTT; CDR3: CASSKKTQNTEAFF
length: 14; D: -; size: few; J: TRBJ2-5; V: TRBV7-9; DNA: TGTGCCAGCAGCTTAGCCGAGGCAGGGGAGACCCAGTACTTC; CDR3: CASSLAEAGETQYF
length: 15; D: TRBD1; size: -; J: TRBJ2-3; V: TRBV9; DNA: TGTGCCAGCAGCGTCAAGACAGGGACCACAGATACGCAGTATTTT; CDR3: CASSVKTGTTDTQYF
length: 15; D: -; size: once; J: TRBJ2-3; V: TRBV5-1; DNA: TGCGCCAGCAGCTTCTCAGGGGGGAGCACAGATACGCAGTATTTT; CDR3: CASSFSGGSTDTQYF
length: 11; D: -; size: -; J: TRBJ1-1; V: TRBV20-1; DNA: TGCAGTGTTTCGGGGGGTACTGAAGCTTTCTTT; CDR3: CSVSGGTEAFF
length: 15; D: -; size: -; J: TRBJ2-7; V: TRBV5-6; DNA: TGTGCCAGCAGCTCCACAGCGGAGGAAACCTACGAGCAGTACTTC; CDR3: CASSSTAEETYEQYF
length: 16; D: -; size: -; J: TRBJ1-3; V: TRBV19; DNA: TGTGCCAGTAGTACCCGACAGGTCGGCTCTGGAAACACCATATATTTT; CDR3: CASSTRQVGSGNTIYF
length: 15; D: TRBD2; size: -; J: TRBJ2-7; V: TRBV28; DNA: TGTGCCAGCAGTTTATATAGCGGGAGCGCCTACGAGCAGTACTTC; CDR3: CASSLYSGSAYEQYF
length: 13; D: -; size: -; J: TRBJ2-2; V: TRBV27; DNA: TGTGCCAGCAGTTTTTCCGGAGCCTCGAGGCTGTTTTTT; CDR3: CASSFSGASRLFF
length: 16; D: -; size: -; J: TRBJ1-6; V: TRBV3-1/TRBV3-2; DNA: TGTGCCAGCAGCCAAAGGTTCGGGACTTATAATTCACCCCTCCACTTT; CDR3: CASSQRFGTYNSPLHF
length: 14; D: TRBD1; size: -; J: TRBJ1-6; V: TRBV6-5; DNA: TGTGCCAGCAGTTACGCGGACAGGGGATCACCCCTCCACTTT; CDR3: CASSYADRGSPLHF
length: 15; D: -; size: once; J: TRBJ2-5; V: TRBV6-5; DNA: TGTGCCAGCAGTTACTCAGGAGTACGTCGAGAGACCCAGTACTTC; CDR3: CASSYSGVRRETQYF
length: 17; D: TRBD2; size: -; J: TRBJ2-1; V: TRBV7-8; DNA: TGTGCCAGCAGCATGAGGGGACTAGCGGGAGGGCCGGGTGAGCAGTTCTTC; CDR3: CASSMRGLAGGPGEQFF
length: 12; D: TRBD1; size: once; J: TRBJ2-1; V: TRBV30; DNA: TGTGCCTGGGGACAGGGGGTCTATGAGCAGTTCTTC; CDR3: CAWGQGVYEQFF
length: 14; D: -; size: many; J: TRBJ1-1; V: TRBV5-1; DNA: TGCGCCAGCAGCCCGAGTAGCCCGAACACTGAAGCTTTCTTT; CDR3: CASSPSSPNTEAFF
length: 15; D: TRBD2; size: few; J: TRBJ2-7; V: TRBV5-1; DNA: TGCGCCAGCAGACCGCTAGCGGGAGGGCCGCAAGAGCAGTACTTC; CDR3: CASRPLAGGPQEQYF
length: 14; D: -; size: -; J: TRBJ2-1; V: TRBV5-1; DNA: TGCGCCAGCAGCTTGATTACGGGAACGGCTGAGCAGTTCTTC; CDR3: CASSLITGTAEQFF
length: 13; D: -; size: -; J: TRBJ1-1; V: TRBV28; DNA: TGTGCCAGCAGGGGGCCCATGAACACTGAAGCTTTCTTT; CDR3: CASRGPMNTEAFF
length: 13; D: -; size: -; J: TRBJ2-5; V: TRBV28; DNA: TGTGCCAGCAGTTTTCCCAATTTGGAGACCCAGTACTTC; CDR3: CASSFPNLETQYF
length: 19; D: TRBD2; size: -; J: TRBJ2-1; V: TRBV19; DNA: TGTGCCAGTAGTATTAGGGGCGGGAGGTGGGCTGACACCTACAATGAGCAGTTCTTC; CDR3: CASSIRGGRWADTYNEQFF
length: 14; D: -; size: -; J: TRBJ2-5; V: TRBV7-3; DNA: TGTGCCAGCAGCCCAGGGAACGGCCAAGAGACCCAGTACTTC; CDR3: CASSPGNGQETQYF
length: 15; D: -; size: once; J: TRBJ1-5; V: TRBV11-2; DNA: TGTGCCAGCAGCTTAGATGGGGGGGATGGTCAGCCCCAGCATTTT; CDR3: CASSLDGGDGQPQHF
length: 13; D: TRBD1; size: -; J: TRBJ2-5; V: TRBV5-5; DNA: TGTGCCAGCAGCTTTACAGGGGAAGAGACCCAGTACTTC; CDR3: CASSFTGEETQYF
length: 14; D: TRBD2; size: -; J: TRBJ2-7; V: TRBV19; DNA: TGTGCCAGTAGTCCGGGACTAGCGTCAATCGAGCAGTACTTC; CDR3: CASSPGLASIEQYF